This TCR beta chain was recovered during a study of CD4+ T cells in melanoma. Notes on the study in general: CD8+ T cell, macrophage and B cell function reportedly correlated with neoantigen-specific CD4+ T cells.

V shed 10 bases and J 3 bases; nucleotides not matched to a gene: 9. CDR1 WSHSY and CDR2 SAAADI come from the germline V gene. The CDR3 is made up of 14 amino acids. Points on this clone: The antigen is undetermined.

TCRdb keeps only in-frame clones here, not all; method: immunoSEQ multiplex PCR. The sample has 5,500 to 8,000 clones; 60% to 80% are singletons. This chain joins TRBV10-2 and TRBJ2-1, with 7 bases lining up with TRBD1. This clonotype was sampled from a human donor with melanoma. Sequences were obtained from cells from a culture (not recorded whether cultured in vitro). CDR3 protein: CATLEGADYNEQFF. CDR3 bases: TGCGCCACCCTAGAGGGGGCCGACTACAATGAGCAGTTCTTC.